A selection of T cell receptor beta chains follows, all from one sample in a study of shared clonotypes between healthy human individuals. Generated by immunoSEQ multiplex PCR, the TCRdb table keeps only in-frame clones and is missing some. The sample includes about 680,000 clones, 92% seen only once; the top ten take nearly 25%. The sequencing sample was made of naive CD8+ T cells sorted from blood. The source is a man aged 30 to 39 in good health. Each CDR3 is given with its conserved first and last residue. The order of the fields is J gene, D gene, CDR3 length, clone size, V gene, CDR3 DNA, CDR3 protein. The D gene is left open where the match is weak. Clone sizes are given selectively: once, few, many, or a class where the clone is expanded.

TRBJ1-1 | NA | 13 | NA | TRBV12-5 | TGTGCTAGTGGGCCGACCGTAGACACTGAAGCTTTCTTT | CASGPTVDTEAFF
TRBJ1-4 | NA | 13 | NA | TRBV15 | TGTGCCACCAGCAGAGGGGGGGCGGAAAAACTGTTTTTT | CATSRGGAEKLFF
TRBJ2-5 | NA | 15 | NA | TRBV5-6 | TGTGCCAGCAGCTTGGGGGTCCCCTACCGGGAGACCCAGTACTTC | CASSLGVPYRETQYF
TRBJ2-2 | TRBD1 | 15 | NA | TRBV6-5 | TGTGCCAGCAGCCCTGGACAGGGAGGAACCGGGGAGCTGTTTTTT | CASSPGQGGTGELFF
TRBJ2-1 | NA | 13 | NA | TRBV6-6 | TGTGCCAGCAGTTACGGGCCAAGCAATGAGCAGTTCTTC | CASSYGPSNEQFF
TRBJ2-2 | NA | 12 | NA | TRBV6-5 | TGTGCCAGCAGTGCTATTACCGGGGAGCTGTTTTTT | CASSAITGELFF
TRBJ2-2 | TRBD1 | 16 | NA | TRBV5-1 | TGCGCCAGCAGCTTGGAGGGACAGGGGTCCACCGGGGAGCTGTTTTTT | CASSLEGQGSTGELFF
TRBJ1-2 | TRBD1 | 13 | NA | TRBV9 | TGTGCCAGCAGCGACTGGACAGGGAGCGGCTACACCTTC | CASSDWTGSGYTF
TRBJ2-3 | TRBD2 | 14 | once | TRBV10-3 | TGTGCCATCACTAGCGGGGGAAGCACAGATACGCAGTATTTT | CAITSGGSTDTQYF
TRBJ2-2 | TRBD1 | 15 | NA | TRBV7-9 | TGTGCCAGCAGCTTAGTGACAGGGAAAGGCGGGGAGCTGTTTTTT | CASSLVTGKGGELFF